This is a list of T cell receptor beta chains from one sample in a study of blood T cell repertoires in COVID-19. Using immunoSEQ multiplex PCR, the repertoire was profiled, and TCRdb retains in-frame clones only, with some absent. The top ten hold roughly 6.7% of the sample, which has 250,000 to 350,000 clones, 89% seen once. The sample was peripheral blood. Receptors were obtained from a man aged 18-30 years who had recovered from COVID-19. CDR3s include the opening cysteine and the closing phenylalanine or tryptophan. A D gene is named only where the DNA matches it firmly. Size tells how often a clone was seen (once, few, many) or the class of an expanded clone, and some rows leave it out.

j_call: TRBJ2-7
cdr3_length: 15
v_call: TRBV7-2
d_call: TRBD2
clone_size: .
cdr3_nt: TGTGCCAGCAGCTTAGCGAGGACTAGCGATGACGAGCAGTACTTC
cdr3_aa: CASSLARTSDDEQYF

j_call: TRBJ2-7
cdr3_length: 17
v_call: TRBV2
d_call: TRBD2
clone_size: .
cdr3_nt: TGTGCCAGCAGCGGGGACAGGGACGGGACTAGCGGTTACGAGCAGTACTTC
cdr3_aa: CASSGDRDGTSGYEQYF

j_call: TRBJ1-3
cdr3_length: 15
v_call: TRBV5-1
d_call: .
clone_size: .
cdr3_nt: TGCGCCAGCAGCTTGCAGGCCAGCTCTGGAAACACCATATATTTT
cdr3_aa: CASSLQASSGNTIYF

j_call: TRBJ2-5
cdr3_length: 14
v_call: TRBV21-1
d_call: .
clone_size: .
cdr3_nt: TGTGCCAGCAGCAGAAAAAACCGGGTCGGGGGGCAGTACTTC
cdr3_aa: CASSRKNRVGGQYF

j_call: TRBJ1-4
cdr3_length: 14
v_call: TRBV10-3
d_call: .
clone_size: .
cdr3_nt: TGTGCCATCAGTGACGGGGGGGGAAATGAAAAACTGTTTTTT
cdr3_aa: CAISDGGGNEKLFF

j_call: TRBJ2-1
cdr3_length: 14
v_call: TRBV11-2
d_call: .
clone_size: .
cdr3_nt: TGTGCCAGCAGCTGGAGGGGGCGGGAGGATGAGCAGTTCTTC
cdr3_aa: CASSWRGREDEQFF

j_call: TRBJ2-1
cdr3_length: 16
v_call: TRBV19
d_call: .
clone_size: .
cdr3_nt: TGTGCCAGTAGTATTGCCGTTAGCGACTACTACAATGAGCAGTTCTTC
cdr3_aa: CASSIAVSDYYNEQFF

j_call: TRBJ2-2
cdr3_length: 16
v_call: TRBV9
d_call: .
clone_size: .
cdr3_nt: TGTGCCAGCAGCGTGCTATTTACAGGGAACACCGGGGAGCTGTTTTTT
cdr3_aa: CASSVLFTGNTGELFF

j_call: TRBJ2-6
cdr3_length: 18
v_call: TRBV27
d_call: .
clone_size: .
cdr3_nt: TGTGCCAGCGCTCTATTTTCAGACAGCTCCTCTGGGGCCAACGTCCTGACTTTC
cdr3_aa: CASALFSDSSSGANVLTF

j_call: TRBJ2-7
cdr3_length: 15
v_call: TRBV10-3
d_call: .
clone_size: .
cdr3_nt: TGTGCCATCAGTGTATCGCGGGGCAGCTCCTACGAGCAGTACTTC
cdr3_aa: CAISVSRGSSYEQYF

j_call: TRBJ1-5
cdr3_length: 15
v_call: TRBV20-1
d_call: .
clone_size: few
cdr3_nt: TGCAGTGCTAGTTTAAGTGCGGCGAGCAATCAGCCCCAGCATTTT
cdr3_aa: CSASLSAASNQPQHF

j_call: TRBJ2-1
cdr3_length: 15
v_call: TRBV4-1
d_call: TRBD2
clone_size: .
cdr3_nt: TGCGCCAGCAGCCAAGATAGAGATGCGGGAGGGGAGCAGTTCTTC
cdr3_aa: CASSQDRDAGGEQFF

j_call: TRBJ1-1
cdr3_length: 14
v_call: TRBV3-1/TRBV3-2
d_call: .
clone_size: .
cdr3_nt: TGTGCCAGCACCCAAACTGGGGCAGGCACTGAAGCTTTCTTT
cdr3_aa: CASTQTGAGTEAFF

j_call: TRBJ2-1
cdr3_length: 15
v_call: TRBV27
d_call: TRBD2
clone_size: .
cdr3_nt: TGTGCCAGCAGACCGGGACTAGCGGCCGATAATGAGCAGTTCTTC
cdr3_aa: CASRPGLAADNEQFF

j_call: TRBJ2-1
cdr3_length: 15
v_call: TRBV9
d_call: TRBD2
clone_size: .
cdr3_nt: TGTGCCAGCAGCGTACGGGGGGAGGGCTACAATGAGCAGTTCTTC
cdr3_aa: CASSVRGEGYNEQFF

j_call: TRBJ1-2
cdr3_length: 15
v_call: TRBV19
d_call: .
clone_size: .
cdr3_nt: TGTGCCAGTAGTATATCCGGACTTCCTAACTATGGCTACACCTTC
cdr3_aa: CASSISGLPNYGYTF

j_call: TRBJ2-1
cdr3_length: 13
v_call: TRBV5-1
d_call: TRBD2
clone_size: .
cdr3_nt: TGCGCCTCTAGACTAGCGCCATACAATGAGCAGTTCTTC
cdr3_aa: CASRLAPYNEQFF

j_call: TRBJ2-7
cdr3_length: 14
v_call: TRBV4-1
d_call: TRBD2
clone_size: .
cdr3_nt: TGCGCCAGCAGCCAAGCGGGAGGGCCCTACGAGCAGTACTTC
cdr3_aa: CASSQAGGPYEQYF

j_call: TRBJ1-1
cdr3_length: 14
v_call: TRBV25-1
d_call: .
clone_size: .
cdr3_nt: TGTGCCAGCAGTGATCCCTTCTTGGGGGCTGAGGCTTTCTTT
cdr3_aa: CASSDPFLGAEAFF

j_call: TRBJ1-2
cdr3_length: 16
v_call: TRBV12-5
d_call: TRBD1
clone_size: once
cdr3_nt: TGTGCTAGTGGTTTGGGAGAGGGACAGGGAGGGAATGGCTACACCTTC
cdr3_aa: CASGLGEGQGGNGYTF

j_call: TRBJ1-5
cdr3_length: 15
v_call: TRBV18
d_call: TRBD1
clone_size: few
cdr3_nt: TGTGCCAGCTCACCCCCAGGCAGGGGGCGTCAGCCCCAGCATTTT
cdr3_aa: CASSPPGRGRQPQHF

j_call: TRBJ2-3
cdr3_length: 15
v_call: TRBV9
d_call: .
clone_size: .
cdr3_nt: TGTGCCAGCAGCGTAGCGTTGGAGTCCACAGATACGCAGTATTTT
cdr3_aa: CASSVALESTDTQYF

j_call: TRBJ1-1
cdr3_length: 14
v_call: TRBV19
d_call: TRBD1
clone_size: .
cdr3_nt: TGTGCCAGTAGTATCGGGACAGCGAACACTGAAGCTTTCTTT
cdr3_aa: CASSIGTANTEAFF

j_call: TRBJ2-7
cdr3_length: 14
v_call: TRBV29-1
d_call: TRBD2
clone_size: .
cdr3_nt: TGCAGCGTTTCCGAGGGGACTAGCGGGTACGAGCAGTACTTC
cdr3_aa: CSVSEGTSGYEQYF

j_call: TRBJ2-7
cdr3_length: 18
v_call: TRBV5-1
d_call: TRBD1
clone_size: .
cdr3_nt: TGCGCCAGCAGCGTCCGGGACAGGGGGTCGTCCCCCCTCTACGAGCAGTACTTC
cdr3_aa: CASSVRDRGSSPLYEQYF

j_call: TRBJ2-3
cdr3_length: 14
v_call: TRBV7-3
d_call: .
clone_size: .
cdr3_nt: TGTGCCAGCAGCACGGGACTCAGCGTCGATACGCAGTATTTT
cdr3_aa: CASSTGLSVDTQYF

j_call: TRBJ2-1
cdr3_length: 14
v_call: TRBV10-3
d_call: .
clone_size: .
cdr3_nt: TGTGCCATCACCCGGGATTTCAACTACAATGAGCAGTTCTTC
cdr3_aa: CAITRDFNYNEQFF

j_call: TRBJ2-7
cdr3_length: 15
v_call: TRBV4-1
d_call: .
clone_size: .
cdr3_nt: TGCGCCAGCAGCCAAGTCGAACAGATCCTTTACGAGCAGTACTTC
cdr3_aa: CASSQVEQILYEQYF

j_call: TRBJ1-2
cdr3_length: 13
v_call: TRBV12-3/TRBV12-4
d_call: .
clone_size: .
cdr3_nt: TGTGCCAGCAGTTCCGCTCCCGCGGGTGGCTACACCTTC
cdr3_aa: CASSSAPAGGYTF

j_call: TRBJ1-2
cdr3_length: 16
v_call: TRBV14
d_call: .
clone_size: .
cdr3_nt: TGTGCCAGCAGCAATCTGGGTTCATGGGCCCAAAATGGCTACACCTTC
cdr3_aa: CASSNLGSWAQNGYTF

j_call: TRBJ1-2
cdr3_length: 11
v_call: TRBV4-1
d_call: .
clone_size: .
cdr3_nt: TGCGCCAGCAGCCCAGGGTATGGCTACACCTTC
cdr3_aa: CASSPGYGYTF

j_call: TRBJ2-7
cdr3_length: 15
v_call: TRBV28
d_call: TRBD2
clone_size: once
cdr3_nt: TGTGCCAGCAGTACCCAGAGCGGGGTTACCTACGAGCAGTACTTC
cdr3_aa: CASSTQSGVTYEQYF

j_call: TRBJ2-1
cdr3_length: 15
v_call: TRBV11-2
d_call: TRBD2
clone_size: .
cdr3_nt: TGTGCCAGCAGCCAAGGGCGGGGACTATACAATGAGCAGTTCTTC
cdr3_aa: CASSQGRGLYNEQFF

j_call: TRBJ2-7
cdr3_length: 16
v_call: TRBV4-1
d_call: TRBD2
clone_size: .
cdr3_nt: TGCGCCAGCAGTGGGGGTAGGACTAGCGGTCCCTACGAGCAGTACTTC
cdr3_aa: CASSGGRTSGPYEQYF

j_call: TRBJ2-1
cdr3_length: 15
v_call: TRBV5-4
d_call: .
clone_size: .
cdr3_nt: TGTGCCAGCAGCCTCGGGAGCAGCTCCTACAATGAGCAGTTCTTC
cdr3_aa: CASSLGSSSYNEQFF

j_call: TRBJ2-7
cdr3_length: 15
v_call: TRBV29-1
d_call: TRBD2
clone_size: few
cdr3_nt: TGCAGCGTTGAAAAGGGACTAGCGGACTCCTACGAGCAGTACTTC
cdr3_aa: CSVEKGLADSYEQYF

j_call: TRBJ1-6
cdr3_length: 16
v_call: TRBV5-5
d_call: TRBD1
clone_size: once
cdr3_nt: TGTGCCAGCAGCTCGACCCTCAGGGGGCTCGACTCACCCCTCCACTTT
cdr3_aa: CASSSTLRGLDSPLHF

j_call: TRBJ2-7
cdr3_length: 11
v_call: TRBV5-1
d_call: .
clone_size: .
cdr3_nt: TGCGCCAGCGCATTAGGAGACGAGCAGTACTTC
cdr3_aa: CASALGDEQYF

j_call: TRBJ2-2
cdr3_length: 15
v_call: TRBV5-6
d_call: TRBD1
clone_size: .
cdr3_nt: TGTGCCAGCAGGCGACAGGGTCCGAACACCGGGGAGCTGTTTTTT
cdr3_aa: CASRRQGPNTGELFF

j_call: TRBJ1-1
cdr3_length: 13
v_call: TRBV28
d_call: .
clone_size: .
cdr3_nt: TGTGCCAGCAGTTTATTTGCCACAAATGAAGCTTTCTTT
cdr3_aa: CASSLFATNEAFF

j_call: TRBJ2-1
cdr3_length: 15
v_call: TRBV7-6
d_call: TRBD2
clone_size: .
cdr3_nt: TGTGCCAGCAGCTTCGGGACTAGCGGAAACAATGAGCAGTTCTTC
cdr3_aa: CASSFGTSGNNEQFF

j_call: TRBJ2-2
cdr3_length: 16
v_call: TRBV14
d_call: TRBD1
clone_size: .
cdr3_nt: TGTGCCAGCAGCGCCCGACAGGGGGTTCGGGCCGGGGAGCTGTTTTTT
cdr3_aa: CASSARQGVRAGELFF

j_call: TRBJ1-2
cdr3_length: 15
v_call: TRBV6-5
d_call: TRBD1
clone_size: .
cdr3_nt: TGTTTACCGTTCGTGGCGGTCGAGGGGGCGCGCGGCTACACCTTC
cdr3_aa: CLPFVAVEGARGYTF

j_call: TRBJ2-5
cdr3_length: 16
v_call: TRBV6-5
d_call: TRBD2
clone_size: .
cdr3_nt: TGTGCCAGCAGTTACTCAACTAGCGGGGGGGTCGAGACCCAGTACTTC
cdr3_aa: CASSYSTSGGVETQYF

j_call: TRBJ2-1
cdr3_length: 11
v_call: TRBV12-3/TRBV12-4
d_call: .
clone_size: .
cdr3_nt: TGTGCCACCCGAGTGGAGAATGAGCAGTTCTTC
cdr3_aa: CATRVENEQFF